Listed here are 19 T cell receptor beta chains from one sample, sequenced in a study of CD8+CD57+ T cells in acquired aplastic anemia. Template material for TCR beta VDJ and CDR3 profiling consisted of genomic DNA. TCRdb processed the reads anew with MiXCR; each CDR3 protein has one entry. The table lists around 64,000 distinct CDR3 sequences, around 50% of them singletons. Sequences were obtained from sorted CD4+, CD8+, or CD8+CD57+ T cells (not recorded which) from PBMCs. Every receptor here comes from a human donor in good health, serving as a control.

This clonotype was seen repeatedly, ten times or more. This chain links TRBV2 with TRBJ1-6, with 10 positions matching TRBD1. The CDR3 consists of 16 residues. The germline V gene has CDR1 SNHLY and CDR2 FYNNEI. V lost 4 bases and J lost 7; bases outside the gene matches: 7. The CDR3 loop reads CASSGQGANKNSPLHF. Here the CDR3 DNA reads TGTGCCAGCAGTGGACAGGGGGCGAATAAAAATTCACCCCTCCACTTT.

A note on this clonotype: This is likely a read error, given that the CDR3 carries no conserved phenylalanine or tryptophan at its end. The DNA is omitted, as the CDR3 cannot be located on it reliably, and the CDR3 follows TCRdb's listing. The CDR3 loop is CASTRRGVLA. The chain has TRBV19 and TRBJ1-1. Germline CDR1 is LNHDA and CDR2 is SQIVND (reference sequence). The CDR3 has 10 amino acids, counting both end residues.

V and J are TRBV24-1 and TRBJ2-7; 13 bases are a match to TRBD2. Germline CDR1 reads KGHDR; CDR2 reads SFDVKD. This CDR3 spans 17 amino acids. Trimming took 7 bases from V and 2 from J; bases not matched to a gene: 10. This chain's CDR3 is CATSAPRLAGGTYEQYF. Written as DNA, the CDR3 is TGTGCCACCAGCGCCCCCAGACTAGCGGGGGGCACCTACGAGCAGTACTTC.

The chain uses TRBV2 and TRBJ2-1, with TRBD1 matching 7 bases. From germline, CDR1 is SNHLY and CDR2 FYNNEI. Trimming cost V 4 bases and J 2 bases; bases outside gene matches: 5. The CDR3 is 15 amino acids. This chain's CDR3 is CASSGARGTYNEQFF. CDR3 bases: TGTGCCAGCAGTGGTGCCAGGGGGACCTACAATGAGCAGTTCTTC.

This chain uses TRBV7-2 with TRBJ1-6; 8 bases align to TRBD1. The J segment lost 10 bases and the V segment lost 2 bases, leaving 7 bases of the junction unmatched. This CDR3 is 15 amino acids long. Germline assignment: CDR1 SGHTA and CDR2 FQGNSA. The CDR3 DNA is TGTGCCAGCAGCTTACTGGACAGGGAATTGTCACCCCTCCACTTT. Its protein is CASSLLDRELSPLHF.

This clonotype came up many times. The chain employs TRBV12-3 or TRBV12-4 and TRBJ2-7; either TRBD1 or TRBD2 may fit D (5 bases each). The CDR3 is 18 residues long. Trimming removed 0 bases from V and 1 base from J, with 19 bases in between. CDR3 protein: CASSLARLGTAVSYEQYF. CDR3 coding DNA: TGTGCCAGCAGTTTAGCTCGGTTGGGGACGGCAGTTTCCTACGAGCAGTACTTC.

Judged by abundance, this clonotype is medium-sized. This chain joins TRBV15 and TRBJ1-2; D possibly corresponds to TRBD1 (5 bases). The CDR3 is 14 residues long. The ends were cut back, 0 bases at V and 4 bases at J, with 9 bases in the middle. CDR1 is LNHNV, CDR2 YYDKDF, per germline (reference sequence). CDR3 sequence (DNA): TGTGCCACCAGCAGAGACAGGGAAGGCTATGGCTACACCTTC. Encoded protein: CATSRDREGYGYTF.

This clonotype came up once. The rearrangement links TRBV2 to TRBJ1-1; D remains ambiguous. This CDR3 is built from 12 residues. The germline V and J ends were trimmed by 4 bases and 6 bases, with 9 bases remaining between them. Germline V gene data show CDR1 as SNHLY and CDR2 as FYNNEI. CDR3 in DNA: TGTGCCAGCAGTGCGGGGAGCCCTGAAGCTTTCTTT. Its protein product is CASSAGSPEAFF.

This clonotype was detected a few times. This chain links TRBV15 with TRBJ2-2; 9 bases are a match to TRBD2. The CDR3 loop spans 15 amino acids. The ends lost 0 bases at V and 15 bases at J; junction bases unmatched: 11. Germline V CDR1 and CDR2: LNHNV, YYDKDF (reference sequence). The CDR3 region is CATSRDSAGGPMMFF. CDR3 in DNA: TGTGCCACCAGCAGAGACTCGGCGGGAGGGCCGATGATGTTTTTT.

The chain combines TRBV9 with TRBJ1-5; weak D call: TRBD1 (6 bases). V dropped 4 bases and J dropped 6 bases, with 11 bases sitting between them. The CDR3 extends over 13 amino acids. The germline CDR1 and CDR2 sequences are SGDLS and YYNGEE. The CDR3, as DNA: TGTGCCAGCAGCAAGGAGGGGGGTCAGCCCCAGCATTTT. This translates into CASSKEGGQPQHF.

With respect to this clonotype: One end of the junction fails to match germline, which may point to a read error. The V and J genes are TRBV7-3 and TRBJ2-5; D may be TRBD1 or TRBD2 (5 bases each). The germline CDR1 and CDR2 sequences are SGHTA and FQGTGA. CDR3 length: 11 amino acids. CDR3 sequence: CDSPWGETQYF. The CDR3 nucleotides read TGTGACAGCCCCTGGGGGGAGACCCAGTACTTC. The whole variable domain, filled in from reference TRBV7-3 and TRBJ2-5, reads GAGVSQTPSNKVTEKGKYVELRCDPISGHTALYWYRQSLGQGPEFLIYFQGTGAADDSGLPNDRFFAVRPEGSVSTLKIQRTERGDSAVYLCDSPWGETQYFGPGTRLLVL.

Many counts were recorded for this clonotype. The rearrangement links TRBV29-1 to TRBJ2-4; no firm D call. V shed 4 bases and J shed 4 bases, with 8 bases lying between them. The CDR3 runs 12 residues. The germline V gene encodes CDR1 SQVTM and CDR2 ANQGSEA. CDR3 loop: CSVGGTKNIQYF. The CDR3 nucleotides read TGCAGCGTTGGGGGAACGAAAAACATTCAGTACTTC.

This clonotype was counted a single time. V usage is TRBV5-5 and J usage is TRBJ2-5; TRBD2 is a possible D gene (5 bases). Germline CDR1 is SGHKS and CDR2 is YYEKEE (reference sequence). V lost 2 bases, J lost 1 base, and 15 bases lay in between. This CDR3 has 16 amino acids. The CDR3 spells CASSFPGPAGQETQYF. The CDR3, as DNA: TGTGCCAGCAGCTTCCCGGGTCCTGCGGGCCAAGAGACCCAGTACTTC.

V gene TRBV15 combines with J gene TRBJ2-3; 8 bases agree with TRBD1. J lost 4 bases, V lost 0 bases, and 3 bases had no gene match. This CDR3 has 15 amino acids. The V gene's germline CDR1 is LNHNV and CDR2 YYDKDF (reference sequence). CDR3 DNA sequence: TGTGCCACCAGCAGAGATCCGGACAGGGCAGATACGCAGTATTTT. This sequence encodes CATSRDPDRADTQYF.

This clonotype showed up many times. The genes are TRBV30 and TRBJ1-2; TRBD1 agrees at 8 bases. V lost 1 base, J lost 7 bases, and 8 bases stayed unmatched. This CDR3 comprises 14 residues. The germline CDR1 and CDR2 sequences are GTSNPN and SVGIG (reference sequence). The CDR3 nucleotides are TGTGCCTGGAGTGCGGCCAGGGGGCTCGGTGGCTACACCTTC. Residues: CAWSAARGLGGYTF. The full variable domain, in which reference TRBV30 and TRBJ1-2 provide the parts outside the CDR3, is SQTIHQWPATLVQPVGSPLSLECTVEGTSNPNLYWYRQAAGRGLQLLFYSVGIGQISSEVPQNLSASRPQDRQFILSSKKLLLSDSGFYLCAWSAARGLGGYTFGSGTRLTVV.

The gene calls are TRBV24-1 and TRBJ2-1; no reliable D call. The length of the CDR3 is 12 residues. V dropped 3 bases and J dropped 10 bases, with 9 bases sitting between them. Germline V lookup: CDR1 KGHDR, CDR2 SFDVKD. Written as DNA, the CDR3 is TGTGCCACCAGTGATCCGCCCGGCGAGCAGTTCTTC. It yields the protein CATSDPPGEQFF.

This clonotype was counted at least ten times. The gene calls are TRBV4-2 and TRBJ1-1; no definite D call. The germline V gene encodes CDR1 LGHNA and CDR2 YNFKEQ. The CDR3 consists of 13 residues. V lost 0 bases, J lost 12 bases, and 14 bases lay in between. CDR3 nucleotide sequence: TGTGCCAGCAGCCAAGAATCCGTGAGTAGTTCTTTCTTT. Translated: CASSQESVSSSFF.

This clonotype has just a few counts. The rearrangement links TRBV24-1 to TRBJ2-5; D remains ambiguous. Germline assignment: CDR1 KGHDR and CDR2 SFDVKD. V was shortened by 3 bases and J by 5 bases, with 15 bases between the two germline ends. The CDR3 extends over 15 amino acids. The CDR3 spells CATSDRRNYNETQYF. In nucleotides, the CDR3 is TGTGCCACCAGTGATCGCCGGAACTACAATGAGACCCAGTACTTC.

By sample share, this clonotype is medium-sized. The rearrangement links TRBV2 to TRBJ1-1; D not certain. Germline V CDR1 and CDR2: SNHLY, FYNNEI. The CDR3 is made up of 15 amino acids. Trimming left V 3 bases short and J 2 bases short, with 13 bases between. The CDR3 nucleotides read TGTGCCAGCAGTGAGTCCCCCACTGTAAACACTGAAGCTTTCTTT. Protein sequence: CASSESPTVNTEAFF.